These 8 T cell receptor beta chains originate from one sample sequenced in a study of regulatory T cells in long-lasting Graves disease. The time point here: newly diagnosed GD, antithyroid drugs for less than 3 months. PBMCs provided the RNA from which the TCR library was made. Relying on iRepertoire HTBI primers and Arm-PCR of CDR3 regions, the team built TCR beta libraries. TCRdb reprocessed the multiplex PCR reads with MiXCR, giving one entry per CDR3 protein. In the table there are about 450,000 distinct CDR3 sequences, about 15% of which are singletons. This same sample was also part of a study on T cells in Graves' hyperthyroidism and ophthalmopathy.

Sequencing used peripheral blood mononuclear cells (PBMCs), obtained at new diagnosis, from a patient treated with antithyroid drugs. Every receptor here comes from a woman between 50 and 59 years old with Graves disease.

This clonotype was seen repeatedly, ten times or more. The rearrangement links TRBV30 to TRBJ1-1; 10 bases agree with TRBD1. This CDR3 spans 14 amino acids. Trimming took 7 bases from V and 4 from J; bases not matched to a gene: 9. Per the germline V gene, CDR1 is GTSNPN and CDR2 is SVGIG (reference sequence). CDR3 amino acids: CASGDRGWVTEAFF. The DNA of the CDR3 is TGTGCCTCCGGGGACAGGGGCTGGGTCACTGAAGCTTTCTTT.

This clonotype was seen repeatedly, ten times or more. At one end the junction does not follow the germline gene, possibly because of a read error. The rearrangement uses TRBV12-3 or TRBV12-4 and TRBJ1-5; 10 bases align to TRBD1. The CDR3 spans 14 residues. Here the CDR3 DNA reads TGTGCCAGCGGATCGACAGGGGGCAAGCAGCCCCAGCATTTT. Protein: CASGSTGGKQPQHF.

This clonotype has at least ten counts. The rearrangement links TRBV7-9 to TRBJ1-4, with D tentatively TRBD1 (6 bases). Germline V gene lookup returns CDR1 SEHNR and CDR2 FQNEAQ (reference sequence). V was clipped by 4 bases and J by 5 bases, with 17 bases between them. This CDR3 contains 16 residues. CDR3 nucleotide sequence: TGTGCCAGCAGCTCGGGACACGCCATCTACAATGAAAAACTGTTTTTT. Protein sequence: CASSSGHAIYNEKLFF.

This clonotype came up a few times. This rearrangement joins TRBV30 to TRBJ2-1, with 7 bases identical to TRBD2. The germline gives CDR1 GTSNPN, CDR2 SVGIG (reference sequence). The V gene end was trimmed by 1 base and the J gene end by 9 bases; junction bases not matched to a gene: 6. The CDR3 is 13 residues long. CDR3 amino acids: CAWSAGLVVEQFF. CDR3 DNA sequence: TGTGCCTGGAGTGCAGGACTAGTTGTTGAGCAGTTCTTC.

This clonotype was counted at least ten times. The rearrangement uses TRBV12-3 or TRBV12-4 and TRBJ1-1, with 7 nucleotides matching TRBD1. The CDR3 totals 15 residues. The V and J ends lost 6 bases and 5 bases, in that order; junction bases with no gene match: 12. CDR3 coding DNA: TGTGCCAGCAGCCCAATTAGGGGGCGGGAGACTGAAGCTTTCTTT. Translating gives CASSPIRGRETEAFF.

This clonotype showed up many times. The chain couples TRBV3-1 to TRBJ2-7, with D tentatively TRBD2 (6 bases). V was shortened by 4 bases and J by 2 bases, with 12 bases between the two germline ends. Germline CDR1 LGHDT, CDR2 YNNKEL (reference sequence). The CDR3 loop spans 14 amino acids. CDR3 sequence: CASSPSSGAYEQYF. CDR3 DNA sequence: TGTGCCAGCAGCCCGTCTTCGGGAGCCTACGAGCAGTACTTC.

The sample holds many counts of this clonotype. This rearrangement joins TRBV13 to TRBJ2-7; 7 bases align to TRBD2. The CDR3 length is 14 residues. CDR1 is PRHDT, CDR2 FYEKMQ, per germline (reference sequence). Unmatched junction bases numbered 9, after V lost 5 bases and J lost 5 bases. The CDR3: CASSLRGGQNEQYF. The CDR3 DNA is TGTGCCAGCAGCCTGCGGGGAGGGCAGAACGAGCAGTACTTC.

The CDR3 nucleotides read TGTGCCAGCAGCTTAGCAGGGGGGGATTCCTACGAGCAGTTCTTC. It specifies CASSLAGGDSYEQFF. This chain connects TRBV7-2 to TRBJ2-1, with D perhaps TRBD2 (7 bases). Germline V lookup: CDR1 SGHTA, CDR2 FQGNSA. Between the trimmed V and J ends, which lost 0 bases and 10 bases, there was a span of 16 bases. The CDR3 has 15 amino acids.